These T cell receptor beta chains were read from a single sample in a study of cytomegalovirus exposure and HLA in healthy donors. The data were produced by immunoSEQ multiplex PCR, yet TCRdb's version contains in-frame clones alone and is incomplete. The sample consists of some 190,000 clones, less than 85% of them appearing once. Input material: PBMCs. All receptors come from a boy aged 2 to 9 in good health and CMV-seronegative. The CDR3 runs from the conserved cysteine through the conserved F or W. The D gene is left open where the match is weak. Clone size is given for some rows only: seen once, a few or many times, or a class if the clone is expanded.

j_call: TRBJ1-1
clone_size: few
d_call: -
v_call: TRBV2
cdr3_aa: CASSERGGTEAFF
cdr3_nt: TGTGCCAGCAGTGAACGGGGGGGCACTGAAGCTTTCTTT

j_call: TRBJ2-1
clone_size: -
d_call: TRBD1
v_call: TRBV4-2
cdr3_aa: CASRETGSEQFF
cdr3_nt: TGTGCCAGCAGAGAGACAGGGAGTGAGCAGTTCTTC

j_call: TRBJ1-6
clone_size: -
d_call: TRBD1
v_call: TRBV7-9
cdr3_aa: CASSFRDRGANSPLHF
cdr3_nt: TGTGCCAGCAGCTTCCGGGACAGGGGGGCTAATTCACCCCTCCACTTT

j_call: TRBJ1-3
clone_size: -
d_call: -
v_call: TRBV6-1
cdr3_aa: CASSEGAGGNTIYF
cdr3_nt: TGTGCCAGCAGTGAGGGGGCTGGCGGAAACACCATATATTTT

j_call: TRBJ1-4
clone_size: -
d_call: -
v_call: TRBV6-1
cdr3_aa: CASSGWGGTLNEKLFF
cdr3_nt: TGTGCCAGCAGTGGATGGGGGGGGACCCTTAATGAAAAACTGTTTTTT

j_call: TRBJ2-7
clone_size: -
d_call: TRBD2
v_call: TRBV19
cdr3_aa: CASSIGTSGAYEQYF
cdr3_nt: TGTGCCAGTAGTATAGGAACTAGCGGAGCCTACGAGCAGTACTTC

j_call: TRBJ2-7
clone_size: -
d_call: TRBD1
v_call: TRBV7-7
cdr3_aa: CASSLVPGGYEQYF
cdr3_nt: TGTGCTAGCAGCTTAGTCCCAGGGGGCTACGAGCAGTACTTC

j_call: TRBJ2-1
clone_size: -
d_call: -
v_call: TRBV6-5
cdr3_aa: CASSAGGSSYNEQFF
cdr3_nt: TGTGCCAGCAGCGCTGGGGGGAGCTCCTACAATGAGCAGTTCTTC

j_call: TRBJ2-5
clone_size: -
d_call: TRBD2
v_call: TRBV4-1
cdr3_aa: CASSQDGGGQETQYF
cdr3_nt: TGCGCCAGCAGCCAAGACGGCGGGGGCCAAGAGACCCAGTACTTC

j_call: TRBJ2-5
clone_size: -
d_call: TRBD1
v_call: TRBV5-4
cdr3_aa: CASSLAGTGGETQYF
cdr3_nt: TGTGCCAGCAGCTTGGCGGGGACAGGGGGAGAGACCCAGTACTTC

j_call: TRBJ1-2
clone_size: -
d_call: -
v_call: TRBV7-9
cdr3_aa: CASGSTANYGYTF
cdr3_nt: TGTGCCAGCGGATCGACAGCTAACTATGGCTACACCTTC

j_call: TRBJ2-3
clone_size: -
d_call: -
v_call: TRBV15
cdr3_aa: CATSRDPTVSGPLDTQYF
cdr3_nt: TGTGCCACCAGCAGAGACCCCACAGTAAGCGGGCCTTTAGATACGCAGTATTTT

j_call: TRBJ2-1
clone_size: -
d_call: -
v_call: TRBV5-8
cdr3_aa: CASRHDYEQFF
cdr3_nt: TGTGCCAGCAGACACGACTATGAGCAGTTCTTC

j_call: TRBJ2-1
clone_size: -
d_call: TRBD1
v_call: TRBV29-1
cdr3_aa: CSVRQGGEQFF
cdr3_nt: TGCAGCGTTAGACAGGGCGGTGAGCAGTTCTTC

j_call: TRBJ2-1
clone_size: -
d_call: TRBD2
v_call: TRBV9
cdr3_aa: CASSVVAGDNEQFF
cdr3_nt: TGTGCCAGCAGCGTAGTAGCGGGGGACAATGAGCAGTTCTTC

j_call: TRBJ1-5
clone_size: few
d_call: -
v_call: TRBV27
cdr3_aa: CASSGRDSNQPQHF
cdr3_nt: TGTGCCAGCAGTGGCAGGGATAGCAATCAGCCCCAGCATTTT

j_call: TRBJ2-3
clone_size: -
d_call: TRBD1
v_call: TRBV9
cdr3_aa: CASSVNRGRIDTQYF
cdr3_nt: TGTGCCAGCAGCGTGAACAGGGGGCGCATAGATACGCAGTATTTT

j_call: TRBJ1-5
clone_size: -
d_call: -
v_call: TRBV18
cdr3_aa: CASSPLAGADQPQHF
cdr3_nt: TGTGCCAGCTCACCACTCGCAGGGGCTGATCAGCCCCAGCATTTT

j_call: TRBJ1-5
clone_size: -
d_call: -
v_call: TRBV10-1
cdr3_aa: CASSKAGPQPQHF
cdr3_nt: TGCGCCAGCAGTAAAGCAGGGCCTCAGCCCCAGCATTTT

j_call: TRBJ1-5
clone_size: -
d_call: -
v_call: TRBV5-8
cdr3_aa: CASSKIGAVGQHQLQHF
cdr3_nt: TGTGCCAGCAGCAAAATTGGGGCAGTGGGCCAACATCAACTCCAGCATTTT

j_call: TRBJ1-2
clone_size: -
d_call: -
v_call: TRBV4-1
cdr3_aa: CASRETATAYGYTF
cdr3_nt: TGCGCCAGCAGAGAGACAGCGACAGCTTATGGCTACACCTTC

j_call: TRBJ1-2
clone_size: -
d_call: -
v_call: TRBV6-5
cdr3_aa: CASSSRGVNGYTF
cdr3_nt: TGTGCCAGCAGCTCCCGAGGAGTGAATGGCTACACCTTC

j_call: TRBJ1-5
clone_size: -
d_call: -
v_call: TRBV2
cdr3_aa: CASSDNVLRNQPQHF
cdr3_nt: TGTGCCAGCAGTGATAATGTCCTTCGGAATCAGCCCCAGCATTTT

j_call: TRBJ2-2
clone_size: -
d_call: -
v_call: TRBV18
cdr3_aa: CASSPPIGRGPNTGELFF
cdr3_nt: TGTGCCAGCTCACCACCAATTGGGCGGGGACCGAACACCGGGGAGCTGTTTTTT

j_call: TRBJ2-3
clone_size: -
d_call: TRBD1
v_call: TRBV4-2
cdr3_aa: CASSHGQGATTDTQYF
cdr3_nt: TGTGCCAGCAGCCACGGACAGGGGGCTACCACAGATACGCAGTATTTT

j_call: TRBJ2-1
clone_size: -
d_call: TRBD2
v_call: TRBV28
cdr3_aa: CASRTSGRAPPHNEQFF
cdr3_nt: TGTGCCAGCAGGACTAGCGGGAGGGCCCCCCCTCACAATGAGCAGTTCTTC

j_call: TRBJ2-7
clone_size: once
d_call: TRBD1
v_call: TRBV7-2
cdr3_aa: CASSVSPGGDRDYEQYF
cdr3_nt: TGTGCCAGCAGCGTATCTCCAGGGGGGGACAGGGACTACGAGCAGTACTTC

j_call: TRBJ2-7
clone_size: -
d_call: TRBD2
v_call: TRBV29-1
cdr3_aa: CSVGLAGSGPGGEQYF
cdr3_nt: TGCAGCGTAGGACTAGCGGGAAGCGGCCCAGGGGGGGAGCAGTACTTC

j_call: TRBJ2-2
clone_size: -
d_call: -
v_call: TRBV27
cdr3_aa: CASSFQNTGELFF
cdr3_nt: TGTGCCAGCAGTTTCCAAAACACCGGGGAGCTGTTTTTT

j_call: TRBJ1-6
clone_size: -
d_call: -
v_call: TRBV2
cdr3_aa: CASSPRLISYNSPLHF
cdr3_nt: TGTGCCAGCAGCCCCCGACTGATCTCCTATAATTCACCCCTCCACTTT

j_call: TRBJ2-1
clone_size: -
d_call: TRBD2
v_call: TRBV7-8
cdr3_aa: CASSFNSGIGNEQFF
cdr3_nt: TGTGCCAGCAGCTTTAATAGCGGGATTGGCAATGAGCAGTTCTTC

j_call: TRBJ2-7
clone_size: -
d_call: -
v_call: TRBV5-6
cdr3_aa: CASSPLRLQVPNEQYF
cdr3_nt: TGTGCCAGCAGCCCCTTGAGGCTACAGGTCCCTAACGAGCAGTACTTC

j_call: TRBJ1-1
clone_size: few
d_call: TRBD1
v_call: TRBV19
cdr3_aa: CASSKVRDRRTEAFF
cdr3_nt: TGTGCCAGTAGTAAAGTCCGGGACAGACGCACTGAAGCTTTCTTT

j_call: TRBJ2-5
clone_size: -
d_call: TRBD2
v_call: TRBV4-1
cdr3_aa: CASSQEGMASGRSETQYF
cdr3_nt: TGCGCCAGCAGCCAAGAAGGAATGGCTAGCGGGAGATCGGAGACCCAGTACTTC

j_call: TRBJ2-2
clone_size: -
d_call: TRBD1
v_call: TRBV5-5
cdr3_aa: CASSSRQGIDTGELFF
cdr3_nt: TGTGCCAGCAGCTCAAGACAGGGGATCGACACCGGGGAGCTGTTTTTT

j_call: TRBJ1-4
clone_size: -
d_call: TRBD1
v_call: TRBV5-1
cdr3_aa: CASSTGQGINEKLFF
cdr3_nt: TGCGCCAGCAGCACCGGACAGGGGATTAATGAAAAACTGTTTTTT

j_call: TRBJ2-1
clone_size: once
d_call: -
v_call: TRBV27
cdr3_aa: CATKDWNNEQFF
cdr3_nt: TGTGCCACCAAAGACTGGAACAATGAGCAGTTCTTC

j_call: TRBJ1-5
clone_size: once
d_call: -
v_call: TRBV27
cdr3_aa: CASASLDRGNQPQHF
cdr3_nt: TGTGCCAGCGCGTCTTTGGATCGGGGCAATCAGCCCCAGCATTTT

j_call: TRBJ1-4
clone_size: -
d_call: -
v_call: TRBV10-3
cdr3_aa: CAISDVKGTNEKLFF
cdr3_nt: TGTGCCATCAGTGATGTCAAGGGGACTAATGAAAAACTGTTTTTT

j_call: TRBJ2-5
clone_size: -
d_call: -
v_call: TRBV11-2
cdr3_aa: CASSLDLGLTQYF
cdr3_nt: TGTGCCAGCAGCTTAGATCTTGGCCTGACCCAGTACTTC

j_call: TRBJ1-6
clone_size: -
d_call: TRBD1
v_call: TRBV5-6
cdr3_aa: CASSLQGSYNSPLHF
cdr3_nt: TGTGCCAGCAGCTTACAGGGGTCTTATAATTCACCCCTCCACTTT

j_call: TRBJ2-3
clone_size: -
d_call: TRBD1
v_call: TRBV10-2
cdr3_aa: CASRGQGIPHTDTQYF
cdr3_nt: TGCGCCAGCAGGGGACAGGGAATCCCCCACACAGATACGCAGTATTTT

j_call: TRBJ2-3
clone_size: -
d_call: -
v_call: TRBV19
cdr3_aa: CASSWGESTDTQYF
cdr3_nt: TGTGCCAGTAGTTGGGGAGAGAGCACAGATACGCAGTATTTT

j_call: TRBJ2-7
clone_size: once
d_call: TRBD2
v_call: TRBV7-3
cdr3_aa: CASSLLAGRGEDEQYF
cdr3_nt: TGTGCCAGCAGCCTCCTAGCGGGGAGGGGGGAGGACGAGCAGTACTTC

j_call: TRBJ1-6
clone_size: -
d_call: -
v_call: TRBV9
cdr3_aa: CASSPGTRQGSPLHF
cdr3_nt: TGTGCCAGCAGCCCAGGGACACGGCAGGGCTCACCCCTCCACTTT

j_call: TRBJ2-5
clone_size: -
d_call: TRBD2
v_call: TRBV5-1
cdr3_aa: CASRKSGAQETQYF
cdr3_nt: TGCGCCAGCAGGAAAAGCGGGGCCCAAGAGACCCAGTACTTC

j_call: TRBJ2-1
clone_size: -
d_call: TRBD2
v_call: TRBV27
cdr3_aa: CASSLFPVVREGRNEQFF
cdr3_nt: TGTGCCAGCAGTTTGTTCCCTGTCGTGCGGGAGGGCAGGAATGAGCAGTTCTTC

j_call: TRBJ2-7
clone_size: -
d_call: TRBD2
v_call: TRBV7-8
cdr3_aa: CASSLMGGGGYEQYF
cdr3_nt: TGTGCCAGCAGCTTAATGGGGGGGGGTGGCTACGAGCAGTACTTC

j_call: TRBJ2-1
clone_size: few
d_call: -
v_call: TRBV5-1
cdr3_aa: CASSLLINEQFF
cdr3_nt: TGCGCCAGCAGTTTACTAATAAATGAGCAGTTCTTC

j_call: TRBJ2-1
clone_size: -
d_call: TRBD2
v_call: TRBV9
cdr3_aa: CASSVATSGSSYNEQFF
cdr3_nt: TGTGCCAGCAGCGTAGCGACTAGCGGGAGCTCCTACAATGAGCAGTTCTTC

j_call: TRBJ2-7
clone_size: once
d_call: TRBD1
v_call: TRBV15
cdr3_aa: CATSRALAGQGVREQYF
cdr3_nt: TGTGCCACCAGCAGAGCTTTGGCGGGACAGGGAGTGCGTGAGCAGTACTTC